Given below is one T cell receptor (beta chain) in context. The data derive from a study of blood T cell repertoires in COVID-19. Data came from immunoSEQ multiplex PCR; TCRdb stores just in-frame clones and leaves some out. The table lists over 100,000 clones, about 80% of them singletons. CDR3 length: 14 amino acids. Germline V gene lookup returns CDR1 SGHRS and CDR2 YFSETQ. Germline trimming cut 7 bases from V and 2 bases from J; bases unmatched to any gene: 8. The chain has TRBV5-1 and TRBJ2-7, with 8 bases lining up with TRBD1. The clonotype comes from a woman older than 75 with acute or convalescent COVID-19. Sequencing was done on a sample of peripheral blood. The CDR3 nucleotides are TGCGCCAGCTTTCTTAGGACAGGGACCTACGAGCAGTACTTC. It is translated as CASFLRTGTYEQYF.